This TCR beta chain was sequenced in a study of shared clonotypes between healthy human individuals. To note about this clone: Its matching antigen is unknown.

Study-wide findings and caveats: The researchers took only blood, and tissue repertoires probably look different.

CDR1 and CDR2 from the germline V gene are SNHLY and FYNNEI. The CDR3 runs 15 residues. The V end lost 8 bases, the J end lost 0 bases, and 17 bases lay between the germline ends. Once extracted for a subset, genomic DNA was divided evenly among several immunoSEQ plates. Ten immunoSEQ deep assay plates served to sequence unsorted PBMC DNA. TCRdb's copy holds only in-frame clones and misses some; the assay was immunoSEQ multiplex PCR. The repertoire holds hundreds of thousands of clones, with 76% as singletons. Participating donors were healthy, HIV-negative adults free of recent acute infections or vaccinations.

What was sequenced was PBMCs. The TCR originated in a woman aged 40 to 55 in good health. Some clones in this sample may be carry-over from other donors' samples. J is TRBJ2-7 and V is TRBV2; D is tentatively TRBD1 or TRBD2 (6 bases each). The CDR3 loop is CASSRGATYSYEQYF. The CDR3 bases are TGTGCCAGCTCAAGGGGGGCCACATACTCCTACGAGCAGTACTTC.